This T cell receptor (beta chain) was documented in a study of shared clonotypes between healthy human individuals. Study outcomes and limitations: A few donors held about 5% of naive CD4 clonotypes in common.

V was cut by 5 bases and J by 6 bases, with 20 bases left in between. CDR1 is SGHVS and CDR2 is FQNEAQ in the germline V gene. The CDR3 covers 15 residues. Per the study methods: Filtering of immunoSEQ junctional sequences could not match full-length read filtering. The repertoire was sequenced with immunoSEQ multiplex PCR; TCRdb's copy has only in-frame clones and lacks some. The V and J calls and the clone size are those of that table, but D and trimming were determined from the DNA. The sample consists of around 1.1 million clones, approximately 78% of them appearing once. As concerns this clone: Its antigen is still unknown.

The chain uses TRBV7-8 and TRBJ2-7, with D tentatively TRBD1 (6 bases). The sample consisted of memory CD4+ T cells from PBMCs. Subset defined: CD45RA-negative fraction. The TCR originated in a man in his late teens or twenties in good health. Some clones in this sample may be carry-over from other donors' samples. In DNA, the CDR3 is TGTGCCAGCAGCCCTGGACAGTTAGCCTGGGGCGAGCAGTACTTC. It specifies CASSPGQLAWGEQYF.